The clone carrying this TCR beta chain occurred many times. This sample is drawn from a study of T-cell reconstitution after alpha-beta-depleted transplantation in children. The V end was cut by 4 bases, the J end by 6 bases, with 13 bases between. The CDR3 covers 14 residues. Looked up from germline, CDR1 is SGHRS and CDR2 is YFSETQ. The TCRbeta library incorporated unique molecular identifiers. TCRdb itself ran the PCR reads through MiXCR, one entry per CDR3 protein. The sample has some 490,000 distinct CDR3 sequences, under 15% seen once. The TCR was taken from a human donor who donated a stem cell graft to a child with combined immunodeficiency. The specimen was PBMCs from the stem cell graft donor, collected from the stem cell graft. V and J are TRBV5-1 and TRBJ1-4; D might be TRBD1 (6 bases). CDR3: CASSAQGFDEKLFF. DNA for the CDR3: TGCGCCAGCAGCGCACAGGGATTCGATGAAAAACTGTTTTTT. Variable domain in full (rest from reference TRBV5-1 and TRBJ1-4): KAGVTQTPRYLIKTRGQQVTLSCSPISGHRSVSWYQQTPGQGLQFLFEYFSETQRNKGNFPGRFSGRQFSNSRSEMNVSTLELGDSALYLCASSAQGFDEKLFFGSGTQLSVL.